These 25 T cell receptor beta chains were all obtained from the same sample, sequenced in a study of T cells in localized non-small cell lung cancer. Clones were read by immunoSEQ multiplex PCR, and TCRdb kept only the in-frame ones, dropping some. The data show thousands of clones, with over 30% seen just once and 9.5% to 14% held by the top ten. The sequences come from lung tumor tissue, collected before any cancer treatment. The receptors stem from an older male donor with stage II squamous cell lung carcinoma.

This rearrangement joins TRBV28 to TRBJ2-4, with 8 bases lining up with TRBD1. The trim removed 4 bases at V and 6 bases at J, leaving 11 bases unmatched. Germline V gene lookup returns CDR1 MDHEN and CDR2 SYDVKM. The CDR3 is made up of 16 amino acids. This chain's CDR3 is CASSSRPRGRGNIQYF. CDR3 nucleotide sequence: TGTGCCAGCAGTTCCCGCCCCAGGGGGCGAGGAAACATTCAGTACTTC.

This chain connects TRBV12-5 to TRBJ1-1, with D possibly matching TRBD1 (5 bases). V was trimmed by 4 bases and J by 5 bases, leaving 20 bases between them. Germline V gene sequence: CDR1 LGHNT, CDR2 FRNRAP. The CDR3 is 16 residues long. CDR3 region: CASGWAMGLGGTEAFF. The CDR3 DNA follows: TGTGCTAGTGGTTGGGCAATGGGACTCGGTGGGACTGAAGCTTTCTTT.

This chain uses TRBV19 with TRBJ1-1; 9 bases are shared with TRBD1. The CDR3 has 13 residues. Germline-derived CDR1 and CDR2 are LNHDA and SQIVND (reference sequence). J was trimmed by 3 bases and V by 6 bases; bases with no gene match: 2. The CDR3 DNA sequence: TGTGCCAGTAGGGACAGGGGTGACACTGAAGCTTTCTTT. Amino acids: CASRDRGDTEAFF.

The rearrangement joins TRBV29-1 to TRBJ2-2, with D possibly matching TRBD2 (5 bases). This CDR3 is 13 amino acids long. Trimming shortened V by 4 bases and J by 3 bases, and 9 bases separated the two germline ends. The V gene's germline CDR1 is SQVTM and CDR2 ANQGSEA. The CDR3 loop reads CSVGGDYTGELFF. The CDR3, as DNA: TGCAGCGTTGGGGGAGACTACACCGGGGAGCTGTTTTTT.

The chain recombines TRBV2 with TRBJ1-5; 10 bases are a match to TRBD1. CDR1 and CDR2 (germline): SNHLY, FYNNEI. This CDR3 is built from 15 residues. The V and J ends lost 5 bases and 7 bases, in that order; junction bases with no gene match: 8. CDR3 amino acids: CASSRDRGMGQPQHF. Here the CDR3 DNA reads TGTGCCAGCAGTCGGGACAGGGGAATGGGGCAGCCCCAGCATTTT.

The sample holds a few counts of this clone. CDR3 DNA sequence: TGCGCCAGCAGCGTAGAGCTAGCGGCGCGGGAGACCCAGTACTTC. It encodes CASSVELAARETQYF. The genes are TRBV5-1 and TRBJ2-5, with TRBD2 matching over 7 bases. The CDR3 length is 15 residues. V shed 4 bases, J shed 5 bases, and the junction held 11 bases outside the gene matches. CDR1 is SGHRS, CDR2 YFSETQ, per germline. Looking up the rest from reference TRBV5-1 and TRBJ2-5 gives the full variable domain: KAGVTQTPRYLIKTRGQQVTLSCSPISGHRSVSWYQQTPGQGLQFLFEYFSETQRNKGNFPGRFSGRQFSNSRSEMNVSTLELGDSALYLCASSVELAARETQYFGPGTRLLVL.

The rearrangement uses TRBV19 and TRBJ1-2; D perhaps matches TRBD1 (5 bases). The V gene's germline CDR1 is LNHDA and CDR2 SQIVND (reference sequence). Trimming shortened V by 5 bases and J by 1 base, and 8 bases separated the two germline ends. The CDR3 runs 13 residues. The CDR3 spells CASSSGVNYGYTF. In DNA form, the CDR3 reads TGTGCCAGTAGTTCGGGGGTTAACTATGGCTACACCTTC. The full variable domain, its missing parts supplied by reference TRBV19 and TRBJ1-2, is DGGITQSPKYLFRKEGQNVTLSCEQNLNHDAMYWYRQDPGQGLRLIYYSQIVNDFQKGDIAEGYSVSREKKESFPLTVTSAQKNPTAFYLCASSSGVNYGYTFGSGTRLTVV.

In this sample, this clone turned up a few times. J is TRBJ2-3 and V is TRBV6-1; D ambiguous. The germline gives CDR1 MNHNS, CDR2 SASEGT. Deletions cut 0 bases from V and 2 bases from J, with 12 bases between. The CDR3 runs 16 residues. This chain's CDR3 is CASSEAIRSSTDTQYF. The CDR3 nucleotides read TGTGCCAGCAGTGAAGCGATCAGGAGCTCCACAGATACGCAGTATTTT.

This chain links TRBV12-5 with TRBJ2-7; TRBD1 is a possible D gene (6 bases). Trimming stripped 5 bases from V and 1 base from J, with 15 bases between. Germline CDR1 is LGHNT and CDR2 is FRNRAP. This CDR3 spans 15 amino acids. The DNA of the CDR3 is TGTGCTAGTGGTCTTGGACAGACCGGATCCTACGAGCAGTACTTC. Encoded protein: CASGLGQTGSYEQYF.

This clone rates as medium-sized. This CDR3 is CASSYGGEAFF. Written as DNA, the CDR3 is TGTGCCAGCAGTTACGGGGGTGAAGCTTTCTTT. The rearrangement uses TRBV6-7 and TRBJ1-1; the D gene is possibly TRBD1 (5 bases). TRBV6-7 is labeled an ORF, and its function is uncertain. The CDR3 has 11 residues. The V gene lost 2 bases and the J gene lost 7 bases, with 5 bases spanning the gap.

This clone is deemed medium-sized. This rearrangement joins TRBV7-6 to TRBJ2-2; TRBD1 agrees at 8 bases. The CDR3 spans 15 residues. Trimming at V came to 6 bases and at J to 6 bases, leaving 9 bases not matched to a gene. Germline V CDR1 and CDR2: SGHVS, FNYEAQ. The CDR3 DNA reads as TGTGCCAGCAGGACCGGGACAGGATCATCCGGGGAGCTGTTTTTT. Translated: CASRTGTGSSGELFF.

This clone has more than one count but fewer than ten. The rearrangement links TRBV9 to TRBJ2-3; possible D gene TRBD2, 5 bases. The CDR3 has 12 amino acids. Germline V lookup: CDR1 SGDLS, CDR2 YYNGEE. Trimming took off 5 bases at V and 4 bases at J, with 8 bases between the two ends. The CDR3 bases are TGTGCCAGCAGTGAGGGCCCAGATACGCAGTATTTT. This translates into CASSEGPDTQYF.

The rearrangement joins TRBV5-1 to TRBJ2-1; unclear D gene. Germline V gene data show CDR1 as SGHRS and CDR2 as YFSETQ. V lost 3 bases and J 1 base, leaving 11 bases between the germline ends. This CDR3 is 15 amino acids long. CDR3 DNA: TGCGCCAGCAGCTCCGGGTCCCTTTCCTACAATGAGCAGTTCTTC. Its protein is CASSSGSLSYNEQFF.

V usage is TRBV11-3 and J usage is TRBJ2-2, with 10 bases that match TRBD2. This CDR3 is built from 15 residues. CDR1 and CDR2 from the germline V gene are SGHNT and YENEEA. Losses at the gene ends were 4 bases for V and 7 bases for J; bases not matched to a gene: 6. CDR3 DNA: TGTGCCAGCAGCTGGGCTAGCGGGAGTGGCGGGGAGCTGTTTTTT. It encodes CASSWASGSGGELFF.

The CDR3 region has the DNA TGTGCCAGCAGGACAGGGGGGTACGAGCAGTACTTC. Its translation: CASRTGGYEQYF. The chain links TRBV28 to TRBJ2-7; 9 nucleotides match TRBD1. The germline CDR1 and CDR2 sequences are MDHEN and SYDVKM. Germline trimming cut 6 bases from V and 4 bases from J; bases unmatched to any gene: 1. There are 12 residues in the CDR3.

This clone was seen a few times. A junction boundary mismatches the germline segment, possibly from a read error. This chain joins TRBV2 and TRBJ2-1; D might be TRBD1 (5 bases). The germline CDR1 and CDR2 sequences are SNHLY and FYNNEI. This CDR3 spans 16 amino acids. The CDR3 region is CASRGPGLRSYNEQFF. The CDR3 bases are TGTGCCAGCAGGGGCCCAGGGCTACGATCTTACAATGAGCAATTCTTC.

This chain joins TRBV29-1 and TRBJ2-5, with D tentatively TRBD1 (6 bases). The length of the CDR3 is 12 residues. The germline CDR1 and CDR2 sequences are SQVTM and ANQGSEA. The V and J ends lost 6 bases and 4 bases respectively, with 12 bases between them. As DNA, the CDR3 is TGCAGCGTCGGAAAAGGGGGAGAGACCCAGTACTTC. It is translated as CSVGKGGETQYF. Together with reference TRBV29-1 and TRBJ2-5, the CDR3 gives the full variable domain: SAVISQKPSRDICQRGTSLTIQCQVDSQVTMMFWYRQQPGQSLTLIATANQGSEATYESGFVIDKFPISRPNLTFSTLTVSNMSPEDSSIYLCSVGKGGETQYFGPGTRLLVL.

The chain combines TRBV18 with TRBJ1-1, with TRBD1 identical over 7 bases. The V and J ends lost 5 bases and 2 bases, in that order; junction bases with no gene match: 5. CDR3 length: 14 residues. Germline V gene lookup returns CDR1 KGHSH and CDR2 LQKENI. The CDR3 here is CASSFDRVNTEAFF. The DNA of the CDR3 is TGTGCCAGCTCATTCGACAGGGTTAACACTGAAGCTTTCTTT.

This clone is labeled as large (0.1 to 1%). This chain connects TRBV11-3 to TRBJ2-7; 11 nucleotides line up with TRBD1. V trimming: 5 bases; J trimming: 2 bases; junction bases outside the gene matches: 2. The CDR3 consists of 14 residues. Germline assignment: CDR1 SGHNT and CDR2 YENEEA. CDR3 amino acids: CASSLGQGAYEQYF. The CDR3 nucleotides are TGTGCCAGCAGCCTGGGACAGGGGGCCTACGAGCAGTACTTC. Variable domain in full (rest from reference TRBV11-3 and TRBJ2-7): EAGVVQSPRYKIIEKKQPVAFWCNPISGHNTLYWYLQNLGQGPELLIRYENEEAVDDSQLPKDRFSAERLKGVDSTLKIQPAELGDSAVYLCASSLGQGAYEQYFGPGTRLTVT.

This clone is labeled medium-sized. V is TRBV11-3 and J is TRBJ1-4, with D tentatively TRBD1 (6 bases). CDR3 length: 14 residues. Germline loops: CDR1 SGHNT, CDR2 YENEEA. The germline V and J ends were trimmed by 6 bases and 4 bases, with 12 bases remaining between them. CDR3 DNA: TGTGCCAGCAGTGGACAGCTTCTTAATGAAAAACTGTTTTTT. This codes for CASSGQLLNEKLFF.

The rearrangement joins TRBV19 to TRBJ2-7; 7 nucleotides agree with TRBD2. Trimming cost V 6 bases and J 6 bases; bases outside gene matches: 2. CDR1 and CDR2 from the germline V gene are LNHDA and SQIVND (reference sequence). This CDR3 has 11 residues. This CDR3 reads CASSPGGEQYF. CDR3 sequence (DNA): TGTGCCAGTAGCCCGGGAGGCGAGCAGTACTTC.

This chain links TRBV18 with TRBJ1-1; D is undetermined. CDR3 length: 14 residues. The germline V gene has CDR1 KGHSH and CDR2 LQKENI. The V end lost 2 bases, the J end lost 1 base, and 8 bases lay between the germline ends. DNA of the CDR3: TGTGCCAGCTCACCAGAATCAGGGAACACTGAAGCTTTCTTT. Its protein is CASSPESGNTEAFF.

The genes are TRBV29-1 and TRBJ1-2; TRBD1 matches at 8 bases. Germline V lookup: CDR1 SQVTM, CDR2 ANQGSEA. The CDR3 runs to 13 residues. With 8 bases clipped from V and 3 bases from J, the junction kept 8 bases outside the gene matches. CDR3 sequence: CSCPGQGDYGYTF. The CDR3 bases are TGCAGCTGCCCCGGACAGGGCGACTATGGCTACACCTTC. Full variable domain (missing parts from reference TRBV29-1 and TRBJ1-2): SAVISQKPSRDICQRGTSLTIQCQVDSQVTMMFWYRQQPGQSLTLIATANQGSEATYESGFVIDKFPISRPNLTFSTLTVSNMSPEDSSIYLCSCPGQGDYGYTFGSGTRLTVV.

The chain links TRBV28 to TRBJ1-5, with D perhaps TRBD1 (6 bases). The CDR3 contains 16 residues. Germline V gives CDR1 MDHEN, CDR2 SYDVKM. V dropped 5 bases and J dropped 6 bases, with 20 bases sitting between them. The CDR3 coding sequence is TGTGCCAGCAGTCCCCAGGGCAGGGGCGAGGGTCAGCCCCAGCATTTT. Encoded protein: CASSPQGRGEGQPQHF.

This clone was counted only a few times. This chain links TRBV28 with TRBJ2-7, with 7 bases lining up with TRBD1. With V trimmed by 3 bases and J by 3 bases, 5 bases remained unmatched. Looked up from germline, CDR1 is MDHEN and CDR2 is SYDVKM. The CDR3 spans 14 residues. CDR3 DNA: TGTGCCAGCAGTTTCTCGGGACAGTTCTACGAGCAGTACTTC. This sequence encodes CASSFSGQFYEQYF.